These 25 T cell receptor beta chains came from one sample sequenced in a study of identical twins. TCRdb processed the 5' RACE reads anew with MiXCR; each CDR3 protein has one entry. Seen here are about 1.7 million distinct CDR3 sequences, about 31% observed once, and the top ten hold 0.25% to 0.3%. The sequenced material came from cord blood. The origin of the receptors is a newborn girl in good health.

The chain couples TRBV5-4 to TRBJ1-2, with 10 positions matching TRBD1. From germline, CDR1 is SGHNT and CDR2 YYREEE (reference sequence). Trimming took 6 bases from V and 7 from J; bases not matched to a gene: 6. This CDR3 contains 13 residues. The CDR3 bases are TGTGCCAGCACGCGGGACAGGGGAGGTGGCTACACCTTC. Translation: CASTRDRGGGYTF.

The chain employs TRBV12-3 or TRBV12-4 and TRBJ2-1, with 9 bases fitting TRBD2. The CDR3 covers 14 residues. With V trimmed by 7 bases and J by 6 bases, 7 bases remained unmatched. CDR3 residues: CASTGGLASNEQFF. CDR3 nucleotide sequence: TGTGCCAGCACCGGGGGACTAGCCAGCAATGAGCAGTTCTTC.

This chain uses TRBV11-2 with TRBJ1-1; D perhaps matches TRBD1 (5 bases). The V and J ends lost 1 base and 11 bases respectively, with 14 bases between them. CDR1 SGHAT and CDR2 FQNNGV come from the germline V gene. This CDR3 has 13 amino acids. The CDR3 sequence is CASSLAQPRGAFF. The CDR3 DNA sequence: TGTGCCAGCAGCTTAGCCCAACCCCGGGGGGCTTTCTTT.

This clonotype has ten or more counts. The chain recombines TRBV29-1 with TRBJ2-3, with TRBD2 matching 9 bases. The V gene's germline CDR1 is SQVTM and CDR2 ANQGSEA. The CDR3 loop spans 15 amino acids. Trimming at V came to 4 bases and at J to 1 base, leaving 6 bases not matched to a gene. Here the CDR3 reads CSVGGAGGGTDTQYF. As DNA, the CDR3 is TGCAGCGTTGGGGGAGCGGGAGGAGGCACAGATACGCAGTATTTT.

Many counts were recorded for this clonotype. This chain uses TRBV29-1 with TRBJ2-7; the D gene is possibly TRBD1 (6 bases). The CDR3 covers 11 residues. CDR1 and CDR2 (germline): SQVTM, ANQGSEA. Trimming took 4 bases from V and 3 from J, leaving 7 bases between them. CDR3 protein: CSVGRGYEQYF. The CDR3 nucleotides are TGCAGCGTTGGCAGGGGCTACGAGCAGTACTTC.

This clonotype was counted at least ten times. The rearrangement joins TRBV21-1 to TRBJ2-7. TRBV21-1 is designated a pseudogene. This CDR3 spans 13 amino acids. CDR3 residues: CASSKGGSYEQYF. CDR3 bases: TGTGCCAGCAGTAAGGGCGGCTCCTACGAGCAGTACTTC.

This chain links TRBV13 with TRBJ1-2, with D hard to call. V was pared by 4 bases and J by 2 bases, with 11 bases between. Per germline, CDR1 PRHDT and CDR2 FYEKMQ (reference sequence). CDR3 size: 14 residues. The CDR3 loop is CASSSSQSNYGYTF. CDR3 nucleotide sequence: TGTGCCAGCAGCTCTTCCCAGTCGAACTATGGCTACACCTTC.

This clonotype showed up just a few times. The chain has TRBV20-1 and TRBJ1-6, with 9 nucleotides matching TRBD1. Trimming at V came to 0 bases and at J to 7 bases, leaving 4 bases not matched to a gene. This CDR3 contains 15 residues. CDR1 is DFQATT and CDR2 is SNEGSKA in the germline V gene (reference sequence). CDR3 nucleotide sequence: TGCAGTGCTAGAGAGGTCGGGACAGGGAATTCACCCCTCCACTTT. Protein sequence: CSAREVGTGNSPLHF.

The gene calls are TRBV15 and TRBJ1-2; tentative D call: TRBD1 (6 bases). Between the trimmed V and J ends, which lost 6 bases and 4 bases, there was a span of 15 bases. The V gene's germline CDR1 is LNHNV and CDR2 YYDKDF (reference sequence). This CDR3 contains 14 residues. The CDR3 nucleotides are TGTGCCACCAGTCCGAGGGGGGGAGGCTATGGCTACACCTTC. This codes for CATSPRGGGYGYTF.

Concerning this clonotype: An end of the junction does not agree with germline; a read error may underlie this. The chain combines TRBV19 with TRBJ2-3; 7 nucleotides align to TRBD1. There are 12 residues in the CDR3. Per germline, CDR1 LNHDA and CDR2 SQIVND (reference sequence). The CDR3 DNA is TGTGCCGGTAGTATACAGGGGGATACGCAGTATTTT. Residues: CAGSIQGDTQYF.

This clonotype was detected many times. As DNA, the CDR3 is TGTGCCAGCAGGCCCTACGAGCAGTACTTC. Residues: CASRPYEQYF. The rearrangement uses TRBV28 and TRBJ2-7, with D hard to call. Trimming shortened V by 6 bases and J by 2 bases, and 2 bases separated the two germline ends. The CDR3 is 10 residues long. The V gene's germline CDR1 is MDHEN and CDR2 SYDVKM.

This clonotype was seen a handful of times. The chain links TRBV20-1 to TRBJ2-1; D gene unclear. The J call may be incorrect, as the DNA end agrees better with TRBJ2-7. Germline CDR1 is DFQATT and CDR2 is SNEGSKA (reference sequence). The CDR3 extends over 16 amino acids. The CDR3 reads CSARGWTRSSYNEQYF. The DNA of the CDR3 is TGCAGTGCTAGGGGTTGGACGCGGAGCTCCTACAATGAGCAGTACTTC.

This clonotype was counted a few times. The rearrangement links TRBV28 to TRBJ2-4, with 7 bases identical to TRBD1. The germline gives CDR1 MDHEN, CDR2 SYDVKM. The CDR3 sequence is 14 residues long. V dropped 6 bases and J dropped 2; count of bases not matched to a gene: 4. The CDR3 sequence: CASRPQGTKNIQYF. The CDR3 nucleotides are TGTGCCAGCAGACCACAGGGGACCAAAAACATTCAGTACTTC. Full variable domain (missing parts from reference TRBV28 and TRBJ2-4): DVKVTQSSRYLVKRTGEKVFLECVQDMDHENMFWYRQDPGLGLRLIYFSYDVKMKEKGDIPEGYSVSREKKERFSLILESASTNQTSMYLCASRPQGTKNIQYFGAGTRLSVL.

This chain joins TRBV20-1 and TRBJ2-1, with 7 bases fitting TRBD1. Gene TRBJ2-7 matches the end of the DNA better, so the J call may be wrong. The CDR3 has 14 residues. CDR1 is DFQATT, CDR2 SNEGSKA, per germline (reference sequence). The CDR3 spells CSARGQLEYNEQYF. CDR3 sequence (DNA): TGCAGTGCTAGGGGACAGCTGGAATACAATGAGCAGTACTTC.

The chain employs TRBV2 and TRBJ2-7; 11 nucleotides line up with TRBD2. Per germline, CDR1 SNHLY and CDR2 FYNNEI. J lost 3 bases, V lost 6 bases, and 10 bases had no gene match. The CDR3 loop spans 16 amino acids. CDR3 in DNA: TGTGCCAGCAGGACCTATAGCGGGAGGGAGAACTACGAGCAGTACTTC. It yields the protein CASRTYSGRENYEQYF.

The chain uses TRBV7-9 and TRBJ2-3; TRBD1 might be the D (5 bases). The V end was cut by 5 bases, the J end by 1 base, with 16 bases between. This CDR3 is 16 amino acids long. The germline CDR1 and CDR2 sequences are SEHNR and FQNEAQ (reference sequence). CDR3 in DNA: TGTGCCAGCAGCCCCTACCAGGGTTTCGGCACAGATACGCAGTATTTT. Encoded protein: CASSPYQGFGTDTQYF.

Only a few counts were recorded for this clonotype. The rearrangement uses TRBV10-3 and TRBJ2-5; 11 bases are a match to TRBD1. The V gene's germline CDR1 is ENHRY and CDR2 SYGVKD. The CDR3 consists of 15 residues. With 5 bases clipped from V and 5 bases from J, the junction kept 7 bases outside the gene matches. The CDR3 loop is CAISPRDRGYETQYF. The CDR3 nucleotides are TGTGCCATCAGTCCCCGGGACAGGGGGTATGAGACCCAGTACTTC.

The chain recombines TRBV29-1 with TRBJ2-5; 10 bases line up with TRBD2. Trimming took 4 bases from V and 11 from J; bases not matched to a gene: 16. In germline, CDR1 is SQVTM, CDR2 ANQGSEA. The CDR3 consists of 15 residues. The DNA of the CDR3 is TGCAGCGTTGTAGGGCTAGCGGGAGTATACAATGAGCAGTACTTC. Its translation is CSVVGLAGVYNEQYF.

The chain carries TRBV4-1 and TRBJ2-1; TRBD2 is a possible D gene (6 bases). Germline CDR1 and CDR2: MGHRA and YSYEKL. The CDR3 has 15 amino acids. The V end lost 6 bases, the J end lost 5 bases, and 17 bases lay between the germline ends. The chain's CDR3 is CASSNRDSANNEQFF. Written as DNA, the CDR3 is TGCGCCAGCAGTAACCGGGACTCAGCGAACAATGAGCAGTTCTTC.

This clonotype was observed a handful of times. The V gene is TRBV5-1, the J gene TRBJ2-7; D is undetermined. This CDR3 region has 13 residues. Trimming took off 6 bases at V and 3 bases at J, with 13 bases between the two ends. CDR1 is SGHRS and CDR2 is YFSETQ in the germline V gene. CDR3 DNA sequence: TGCGCCAGCACAGCAGACAATATCTACGAGCAGTACTTC. Its protein is CASTADNIYEQYF.

Details on this clonotype: At one end the junction does not follow the germline gene, possibly because of a read error. The chain is built from TRBV5-1 and TRBJ2-1, with TRBD2 matching 11 bases. Germline lookup yields CDR1 SGHRS and CDR2 YFSETQ. The CDR3 is 17 amino acids. DNA of the CDR3: TGCGCCAGCAGCTTGGCCGGGACTAGCGGCTCCTGCAATGAGCAGTTCTTC. Its protein product is CASSLAGTSGSCNEQFF.

In this sample, this clonotype turned up once. CDR3 sequence reads: CSARRRERPYNEQYF. CDR3 coding DNA: TGCAGTGCTAGAAGACGGGAACGGCCCTACAATGAGCAGTACTTC. This chain connects TRBV20-1 to TRBJ2-7; weak D call: TRBD2 (5 bases). V was trimmed by 2 bases and J by 7 bases, leaving 21 bases between them. This CDR3 comprises 15 residues. The V gene's germline CDR1 is DFQATT and CDR2 SNEGSKA (reference sequence).

There are a few counts of this clonotype. The chain combines TRBV27 with TRBJ1-2; perhaps TRBD1 as D (6 bases). V lost 5 bases and J lost 10, with 20 bases in between. The CDR3 contains 14 residues. Germline CDR1 reads MNHEY; CDR2 reads SMNVEV (reference sequence). CDR3 sequence (DNA): TGTGCCAGCAGTCCCACCATTACAGGGTTTGCCTACACCTTC. This codes for CASSPTITGFAYTF.

This clonotype occurred a few times. The chain combines TRBV2 with TRBJ1-4; D unresolved. The CDR3 extends over 12 amino acids. The germline CDR1 and CDR2 sequences are SNHLY and FYNNEI. Between the trimmed V and J ends, which lost 7 bases and 6 bases, there was a span of 9 bases. In nucleotides, the CDR3 is TGTGCCAGCACGCGGATGGATGAAAAACTGTTTTTT. This sequence encodes CASTRMDEKLFF.

This clonotype came up many times. The rearrangement uses TRBV12-3 or TRBV12-4 and TRBJ1-5; D call uncertain. The ends were cut back, 6 bases at V and 0 bases at J, with 3 bases in the middle. This CDR3 has 12 residues. The CDR3 bases are TGTGCCAGCAGGGGTAGCAATCAGCCCCAGCATTTT. It translates to CASRGSNQPQHF.